This T cell receptor (beta chain) originates from a study of T-cell reconstitution after alpha-beta-depleted transplantation in children. V dropped 1 base and J dropped 3 bases, with 4 bases sitting between them. CDR3 length: 12 residues. At least ten counts were recorded for this clonotype. What it recognizes is unknown. Findings and limits, study-wide: Hyperexpanded clones declined; after one year, newly produced T cells mostly supplied diversity. Some patients owed their high day-60 TCRbeta diversity to surviving recipient T cells and thymic progenitors. After transplant, at about two months, alpha-beta T cells were reportedly derived from several hundred expanded graft clones.

It was with unique molecular identifiers that the TCRbeta library was prepared. TCRdb fed the PCR reads into MiXCR, producing one record per CDR3 protein. The table records 55,000 to 65,000 distinct CDR3 sequences, approximately 43% of them present only once. The source was PBMCs, mostly from graft donor cells, collected 360 days after TCRalphabeta/CD19-depleted stem cell transplant. This TCR was recovered from a male patient aged 5 to 17 who had a stem cell transplant for acute lymphoblastic leukemia, so the T cells may come from the graft donor. The chain uses TRBV12-3 or TRBV12-4 and TRBJ2-7, with D unclear. This CDR3 reads CASSLGRYEQYF. CDR3 sequence (DNA): TGTGCCAGCAGTTTAGGGCGCTACGAGCAGTACTTC.